Each of the 12 T cell receptor beta chains below was sequenced from the same sample in a study of T cells in Graves' hyperthyroidism and ophthalmopathy. RNA transcripts were the template for amplifying TCR beta CDR3 regions. The TCR CDR3 first-round RT-PCR relied on the HTBI primer set. TCRdb re-called the multiplex PCR reads with MiXCR, one entry per CDR3 protein. This repertoire shows approximately 600,000 distinct CDR3 sequences, 15% to 20% found once; its top ten account for over 3.5%. The sample comprised blood. The receptors stem from a woman aged 25 to 39 with Graves' hyperthyroidism.

This clonotype was picked up many times. This rearrangement joins TRBV20-1 to TRBJ2-7, with D possibly matching TRBD2 (6 bases). Trimming shortened V by 8 bases and J by 0 bases, and 17 bases separated the two germline ends. The CDR3 spans 14 residues. Looked up from germline, CDR1 is DFQATT and CDR2 is SNEGSKA (reference sequence). The CDR3: CSFAGGKNSYEQYF. In nucleotides, the CDR3 is TGCAGTTTCGCCGGCGGGAAGAACTCCTACGAGCAGTACTTC.

J is TRBJ2-1 and V is TRBV20-1, with 9 bases lining up with TRBD1. V lost 1 base to trimming and J lost 2 bases; unmatched junction nucleotides: 6. Germline V lookup: CDR1 DFQATT, CDR2 SNEGSKA (reference sequence). The CDR3 contains 16 residues. The CDR3: CSARGIDRGAYNEQFF. CDR3 bases: TGCAGTGCTAGAGGAATCGACAGGGGGGCCTACAATGAGCAGTTCTTC.

This clonotype was observed at least ten times. The chain links TRBV5-1 to TRBJ2-7, with D perhaps TRBD2 (5 bases). Trimming took off 5 bases at V and 7 bases at J, with 19 bases between the two ends. Looked up from germline, CDR1 is SGHRS and CDR2 is YFSETQ. This CDR3 comprises 14 residues. CDR3 sequence (DNA): TGCGCCAGCAGTTTTGGGGAGCATTTTGGGGAGCAGTACTTC. Encoded protein: CASSFGEHFGEQYF. The whole variable domain, remainder taken from reference TRBV5-1 and TRBJ2-7, is KAGVTQTPRYLIKTRGQQVTLSCSPISGHRSVSWYQQTPGQGLQFLFEYFSETQRNKGNFPGRFSGRQFSNSRSEMNVSTLELGDSALYLCASSFGEHFGEQYFGPGTRLTVT.

Worth noting for this clonotype: A single base separates this from a much larger clone, so it may be a read error. This rearrangement joins TRBV6-1 to TRBJ2-7, with D unclear. The end of the DNA is better explained by TRBJ2-1, so the J call may be wrong. Germline CDR1 reads MNHNS; CDR2 reads SASEGT. The CDR3 contains 11 residues. The CDR3 loop reads CASEAGYEQFF. CDR3 DNA sequence: TGTGCCAGCGAGGCAGGCTACGAGCAGTTCTTC.

At least ten counts were recorded for this clonotype. J is TRBJ2-7 and V is TRBV12-3 or TRBV12-4; D unclear. With 0 bases removed from V and 6 bases from J, the gap between germline ends came to 15 bases. The CDR3 contains 15 residues. The CDR3 DNA reads as TGTGCCAGCAGTTTAGCAGGTGGGATATCACGCGAGCAGTACTTC. Amino acid sequence: CASSLAGGISREQYF.

This clonotype was seen many times. This chain links TRBV20-1 with TRBJ2-3, with TRBD1 identical over 8 bases. The CDR3 sequence is 13 residues long. Trimming cost V 6 bases and J 6 bases; bases outside gene matches: 8. Germline CDR1 and CDR2: DFQATT and SNEGSKA (reference sequence). CDR3 sequence (DNA): TGCAGTGCCGGCGGAAGACAGGGGGATACGCAGTATTTT. This codes for CSAGGRQGDTQYF.

This clonotype was observed many times. CDR3 amino acids: CAISLWGPFNSPLHF. The CDR3 nucleotides are TGTGCCATCAGCTTATGGGGGCCCTTTAATTCACCCCTCCACTTT. The chain is built from TRBV10-3 and TRBJ1-6; TRBD1 is a possible D gene (6 bases). V lost 6 bases and J 6 bases, leaving 15 bases between the germline ends. The CDR3 length is 15 residues. Per germline, CDR1 ENHRY and CDR2 SYGVKD.

The chain carries TRBV6-2 or TRBV6-3 and TRBJ2-7; D gene unclear. Trimming removed 4 bases from V and 4 bases from J, with 17 bases in between. The germline gives CDR1 MNHEY, CDR2 SVGEGT. The CDR3 is 15 residues long. CDR3 coding DNA: TGTGCCAGCAGTTCTTTCGAAGGTGGGATATACGAGCAGTACTTC. Translation: CASSSFEGGIYEQYF.

At least ten counts were recorded for this clonotype. The gene calls are TRBV12-3 or TRBV12-4 and TRBJ2-4, with no clear D. CDR3 length: 17 residues. V dropped 3 bases and J dropped 2 bases, with 17 bases sitting between them. In DNA form, the CDR3 reads TGTGCCAGCAGTTTGATACAAAACTCAATCCCCAAAAACATTCAGTACTTC. Amino acids: CASSLIQNSIPKNIQYF.

This clonotype has ten or more counts. The chain carries TRBV7-2 and TRBJ2-7; the match to TRBD2 covers 9 bases. With V trimmed by 2 bases and J by 2 bases, 10 bases remained unmatched. The CDR3 covers 17 residues. From germline, CDR1 is SGHTA and CDR2 FQGNSA. The CDR3 here is CASSLNPRLAGTYEQYF. The CDR3 DNA sequence: TGTGCCAGCAGCTTAAATCCCAGGCTAGCGGGAACCTACGAGCAGTACTTC.

The gene calls are TRBV19 and TRBJ2-3; 13 bases align to TRBD2. After removal of 8 bases from V and 5 bases from J, the junction contained 4 bases not matched to a gene. The CDR3 contains 14 residues. Germline CDR1 and CDR2: LNHDA and SQIVND (reference sequence). CDR3: CASRTSGRKDTQYF. In DNA form, the CDR3 reads TGTGCCAGTCGGACTAGCGGGAGAAAAGATACGCAGTATTTT.

This chain uses TRBV20-1 with TRBJ1-4; D uncertain. The V end lost 4 bases, the J end lost 3 bases, and 9 bases lay between the germline ends. CDR1 DFQATT and CDR2 SNEGSKA come from the germline V gene (reference sequence). CDR3 size: 13 residues. The CDR3 DNA follows: TGCAGTGCTAAGGAGGGAGCTAATGAAAAACTGTTTTTT. It encodes CSAKEGANEKLFF.